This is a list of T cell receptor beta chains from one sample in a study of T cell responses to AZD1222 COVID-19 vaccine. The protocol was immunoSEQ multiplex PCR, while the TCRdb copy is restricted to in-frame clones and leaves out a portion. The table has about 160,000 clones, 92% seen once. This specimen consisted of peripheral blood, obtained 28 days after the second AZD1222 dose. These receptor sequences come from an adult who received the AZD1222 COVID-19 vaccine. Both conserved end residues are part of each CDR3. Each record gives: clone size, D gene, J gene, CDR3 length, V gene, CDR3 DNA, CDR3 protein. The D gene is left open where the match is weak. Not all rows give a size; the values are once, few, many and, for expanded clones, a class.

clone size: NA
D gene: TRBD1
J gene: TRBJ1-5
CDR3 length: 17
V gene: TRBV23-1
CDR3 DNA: TGCGCCAGCAGCCCTGCCCGGACAGGGGGCAGCAATCAGCCCCAGCATTTT
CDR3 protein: CASSPARTGGSNQPQHF

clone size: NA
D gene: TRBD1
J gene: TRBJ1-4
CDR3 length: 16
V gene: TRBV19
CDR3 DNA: TGTGCCAGTAGACATCAGGGGGCGCAGGAGTCTGAAAAACTGTTTTTT
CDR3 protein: CASRHQGAQESEKLFF

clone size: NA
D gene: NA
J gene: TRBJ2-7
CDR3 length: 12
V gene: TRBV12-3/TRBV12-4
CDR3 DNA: TGTGCCATTTCGCCGGGACGGATTGAGCAGTACTTC
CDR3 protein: CAISPGRIEQYF

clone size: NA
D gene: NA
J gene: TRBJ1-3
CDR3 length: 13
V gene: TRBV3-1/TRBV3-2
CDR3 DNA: TGTGCCAGCAGCCCGTACGGTGGAAACACCATATATTTT
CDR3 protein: CASSPYGGNTIYF

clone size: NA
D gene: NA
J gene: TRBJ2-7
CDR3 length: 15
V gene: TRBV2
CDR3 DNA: TGTGCCAGCAGCCTGGACGGAATCCAATCCTACGAGCAGTACTTC
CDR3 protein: CASSLDGIQSYEQYF

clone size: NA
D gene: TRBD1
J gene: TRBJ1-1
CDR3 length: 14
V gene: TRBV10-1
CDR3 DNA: TGCGCCAGCAGTCCCGGGACAGGGGGATTTGAAGCTTTCTTT
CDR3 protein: CASSPGTGGFEAFF

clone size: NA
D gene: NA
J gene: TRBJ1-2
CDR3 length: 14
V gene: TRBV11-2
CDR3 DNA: TGTGCCAGCAGCTTAGGGGCAGGGCTTAGTGGCTACACCTTC
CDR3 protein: CASSLGAGLSGYTF

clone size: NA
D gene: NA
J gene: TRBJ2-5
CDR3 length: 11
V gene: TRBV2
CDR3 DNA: TGTGCCAGCAGGGTTTGGGAGACCCAGTACTTC
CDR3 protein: CASRVWETQYF

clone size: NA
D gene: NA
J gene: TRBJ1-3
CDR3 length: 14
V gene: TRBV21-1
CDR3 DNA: TGTGCCAGCAGGGTGGGACAGACGGGAAACACCATATATTTT
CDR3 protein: CASRVGQTGNTIYF

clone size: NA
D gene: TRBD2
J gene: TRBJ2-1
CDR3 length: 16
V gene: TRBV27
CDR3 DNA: TGTGCCAGCAGTTTATCTTCCGGACTAGCGTACAATGAGCAGTTCTTC
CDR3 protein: CASSLSSGLAYNEQFF

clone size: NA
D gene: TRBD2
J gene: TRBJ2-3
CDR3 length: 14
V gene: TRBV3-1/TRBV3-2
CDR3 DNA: TGTGCCAGCAGCCCGGACGGCGGGAGAGATACGCAGTATTTT
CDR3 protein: CASSPDGGRDTQYF

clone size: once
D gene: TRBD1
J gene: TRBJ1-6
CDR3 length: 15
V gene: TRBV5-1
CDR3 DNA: TGCGCCAGCAGCCAGATCGGGACAGATAATTCACCCCTCCACTTT
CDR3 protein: CASSQIGTDNSPLHF

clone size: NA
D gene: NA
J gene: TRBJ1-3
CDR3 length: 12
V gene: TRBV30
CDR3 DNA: TGTGCCTCCCTAGGGGTTGGAAACACCATATATTTT
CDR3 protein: CASLGVGNTIYF

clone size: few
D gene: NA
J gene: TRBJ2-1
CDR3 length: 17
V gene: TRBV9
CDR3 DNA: TGTGCCAGCAGCGTAGGGCCCGAAGGTCGTCCCTACAATGAGCAGTTCTTC
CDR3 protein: CASSVGPEGRPYNEQFF

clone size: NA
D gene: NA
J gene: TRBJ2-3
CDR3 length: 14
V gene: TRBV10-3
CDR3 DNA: TGTGCCATCAGCTTGGGGGAACACACAGATACGCAGTATTTT
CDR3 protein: CAISLGEHTDTQYF

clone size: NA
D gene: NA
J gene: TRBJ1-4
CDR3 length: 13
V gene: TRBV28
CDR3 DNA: TGTGCCAGCAGCCGAACAACTAATGAAAAACTGTTTTTT
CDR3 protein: CASSRTTNEKLFF

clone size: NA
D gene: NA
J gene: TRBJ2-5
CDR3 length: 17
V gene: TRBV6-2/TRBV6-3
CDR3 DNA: TGTGCCAGCAGTGACCGGGTCAACTGGACTTACCAAGAGACCCAGTACTTC
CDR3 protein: CASSDRVNWTYQETQYF

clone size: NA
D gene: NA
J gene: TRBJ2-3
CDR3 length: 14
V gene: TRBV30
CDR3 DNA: TGTGCCTGGAGTATCGGGAGCGGGACAGATACGCAGTATTTT
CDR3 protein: CAWSIGSGTDTQYF

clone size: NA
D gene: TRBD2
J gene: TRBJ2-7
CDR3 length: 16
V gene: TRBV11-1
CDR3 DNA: TGTGCCAGCAGCCCGTTACTAGCGGACTTCTCCTACGAGCAGTACTTC
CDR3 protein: CASSPLLADFSYEQYF

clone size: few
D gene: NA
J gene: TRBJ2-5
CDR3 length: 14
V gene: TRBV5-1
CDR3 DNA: TGCGCCAGCAGCCCAGGGACAGCGGGAGCAACCCAGTACTTC
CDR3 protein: CASSPGTAGATQYF

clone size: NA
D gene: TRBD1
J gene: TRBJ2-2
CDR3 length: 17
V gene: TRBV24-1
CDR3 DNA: TGTGCCACCAGTGACCCCAGCCGACAGGGGAGGACCGGGGAGCTGTTTTTT
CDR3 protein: CATSDPSRQGRTGELFF

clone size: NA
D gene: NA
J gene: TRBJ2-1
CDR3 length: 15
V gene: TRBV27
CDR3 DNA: TGTGCCAGCAGTTTTGTCGGGGGCTACTACAATGAGCAGTTCTTC
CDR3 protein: CASSFVGGYYNEQFF

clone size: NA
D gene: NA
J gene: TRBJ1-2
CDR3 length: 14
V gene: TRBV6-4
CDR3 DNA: TGTGCCAGCAGTGAATATTCAGGGTTCTATGGCTACACCTTC
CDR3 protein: CASSEYSGFYGYTF

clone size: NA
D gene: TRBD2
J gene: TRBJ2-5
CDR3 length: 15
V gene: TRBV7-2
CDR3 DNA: TGTGCCAGCAGCTTAGACCCCGGGAGGCCAGAGACCCAGTACTTC
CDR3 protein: CASSLDPGRPETQYF

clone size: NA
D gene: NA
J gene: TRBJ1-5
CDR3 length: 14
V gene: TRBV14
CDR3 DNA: TGTGCCACCACCACGGGAAGGAGCAATCAGCCCCAGCATTTT
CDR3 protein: CATTTGRSNQPQHF

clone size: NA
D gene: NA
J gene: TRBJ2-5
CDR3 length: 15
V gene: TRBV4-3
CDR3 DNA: TGCGCCAGCAGCCAAGATCGGCGGCACGAAGAGACCCAGTACTTC
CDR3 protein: CASSQDRRHEETQYF